This T cell receptor (beta chain) was sequenced in a study of STAT5B mutations in CD4+ large granular lymphocyte leukemia. Study summary: Among healthy controls, a particular HLA allele went with more CDR3 'QG' motifs. Study results and limitations: Without HLA matching, higher CD4+ than CD8+ T-LGLL clonality could reflect small sample size.

The CDR3 loop spans 14 amino acids. Per germline, CDR1 KGHSH and CDR2 LQKENI. The trim removed 6 bases at V and 6 bases at J, leaving 5 bases unmatched. Controls came from buffy coats of healthy blood donors. This clone was counted a few times. Its antigen is unidentified. Data came from immunoSEQ multiplex PCR; TCRdb stores just in-frame clones and leaves some out. Of approximately 36,000 clones in the sample, 70% to 80% were seen once. The V and J genes are TRBV18 and TRBJ2-7; TRBD2 aligns across 13 bases. The specimen sequenced was CD4+ T cells from blood buffy coats. This TCR was sampled from a human donor in good health. In nucleotides, the CDR3 is TGTGCCAGCTCGGCTACTAGCGGGGGGGGCGAGCAGTACTTC. This sequence encodes CASSATSGGGEQYF.